At least ten counts were recorded for the clone carrying this T cell receptor (beta chain). The antigen is not known. V lost 4 bases and J lost 2, with 15 bases in between. Germline CDR1 MDHEN, CDR2 SYDVKM. There are 15 residues in the CDR3. Researchers amplified the TCR beta CDR3 regions from RNA transcripts. First-round RT-PCR of the TCR CDR3 relied on the HTBI primer set. TCRdb analysed the multiplex PCR reads with MiXCR anew, one entry per CDR3 protein. The profile shows over 200,000 distinct CDR3 sequences, just over 14% of them singletons. The data were taken from a study of T cells in Graves' hyperthyroidism and ophthalmopathy. Whole-study findings and limits: The majority of expanded thyroid clonotypes above 0.001 also appeared in blood. Ophthalmopathy was distinguished from stable hyperthyroidism by 13 V-J signatures.

Orbital computed tomography and thyroid ultrasound, together with serum TRAb and thyroxine and clinical symptoms, were used for diagnoses. Ahead of any ophthalmopathy symptoms, the blood sample was obtained at the first diagnosis of hyperthyroidism. Source material: blood. V and J are TRBV28 and TRBJ2-7; D may be TRBD2 (6 bases). The sequence was obtained from a woman in her thirties or forties with Graves' hyperthyroidism that later progressed to Graves' ophthalmopathy. CDR3 sequence (DNA): TGTGCCAGCAGTTCCCGGACTACCCTCGCCTACGAGCAGTACTTC. The encoded protein is CASSSRTTLAYEQYF.